A selection of T cell receptor beta chains follows, all from one sample in a study of blood T cell repertoires in COVID-19. Repertoires were generated with immunoSEQ multiplex PCR, while TCRdb's copy carries only in-frame clones and drops some. The table has about 220,000 clones, 83% seen once. Sequenced input: PBMCs or T cells enriched from blood (not recorded which). The receptors derive from a woman in her 40s who had been exposed to COVID-19. CDR3s include the opening cysteine and the closing phenylalanine or tryptophan. A D gene is named only where the DNA matches it firmly. Clone size is given for some rows only: seen once, a few or many times, or a class if the clone is expanded.

V gene	clone size	J gene	D gene	CDR3 protein	CDR3 DNA
TRBV10-3	NA	TRBJ2-2	NA	CAISDLNTGELFF	TGTGCCATCAGTGATCTCAACACCGGGGAGCTGTTTTTT
TRBV18	NA	TRBJ2-3	NA	CASSPPVDTQYF	TGTGCCAGCTCACCCCCCGTAGATACGCAGTATTTT
TRBV9	NA	TRBJ2-7	NA	CASSPQGTAYEQYF	TGTGCCAGCAGCCCGCAGGGGACCGCCTACGAGCAGTACTTC
TRBV6-5	NA	TRBJ1-2	TRBD1	CASSRETGAYTF	TGTGCCAGCAGTCGCGAAACAGGGGCCTACACCTTC
TRBV27	NA	TRBJ1-1	NA	CASSWTENTEAFF	TGTGCCAGCAGTTGGACAGAGAACACTGAAGCTTTCTTT
TRBV9	once	TRBJ2-7	NA	CASSVGPSIYPYEQYF	TGTGCCAGCAGCGTAGGTCCATCTATCTACCCCTACGAGCAGTACTTC
TRBV28	few	TRBJ1-5	NA	CASTVGQTDQPQHF	TGTGCCAGCACCGTCGGACAGACAGATCAGCCCCAGCATTTT
TRBV10-3	NA	TRBJ2-3	NA	CAISADTDTQYF	TGTGCCATCAGTGCAGATACAGATACGCAGTATTTT
TRBV9	NA	TRBJ2-1	NA	CASSDLVGRGRNEQFF	TGTGCCAGCAGCGACCTCGTGGGCCGTGGTCGGAATGAGCAGTTCTTC
TRBV18	NA	TRBJ2-5	NA	CASSPELPTQYF	TGTGCCAGCTCACCAGAGCTCCCGACCCAGTACTTC
TRBV2	NA	TRBJ1-5	TRBD1	CASRPGQGGQPQHF	TGTGCCAGCAGGCCGGGACAGGGTGGTCAGCCCCAGCATTTT
TRBV19	NA	TRBJ1-2	NA	CASSIGRDYGYTF	TGTGCCAGTAGTATAGGGAGAGACTATGGCTACACCTTC
TRBV28	NA	TRBJ1-2	NA	CASSRRGGGYTF	TGTGCCAGCAGTAGACGGGGAGGAGGCTACACCTTC
TRBV9	NA	TRBJ1-4	NA	CASSVDGGLNEKLFF	TGTGCCAGCAGCGTAGACGGGGGGCTTAATGAAAAACTGTTTTTT
TRBV10-3	NA	TRBJ1-2	NA	CAITSGDLTYGYTF	TGTGCCATCACCTCCGGGGACTTAACTTATGGCTACACCTTC
TRBV7-3	NA	TRBJ2-1	TRBD2	CASSLPLGGGPDNEQFF	TGTGCCAGCAGCTTACCCCTTGGCGGGGGGCCTGACAATGAGCAGTTCTTC
TRBV5-4	NA	TRBJ1-2	TRBD1	CASRPGTGAMGYTF	TGTGCCAGCAGGCCGGGGACAGGTGCTATGGGCTACACCTTC
TRBV10-3	NA	TRBJ2-1	TRBD1	CAISEGTGAGNEQFF	TGTGCCATCAGTGAGGGGACAGGGGCGGGCAATGAGCAGTTCTTC
TRBV7-2	NA	TRBJ2-2	NA	CASSLGGQLALGTGELFF	TGTGCCAGCAGCTTGGGGGGGCAGTTGGCATTAGGGACCGGGGAGCTGTTTTTT
TRBV7-3	once	TRBJ1-6	NA	CASSLEAVGNNSPLHF	TGTGCCAGCAGCTTAGAGGCGGTCGGCAATAATTCACCCCTCCACTTT
TRBV9	NA	TRBJ1-6	NA	CASSVNGGFGSPLHF	TGTGCCAGCAGCGTAAACGGGGGGTTTGGTTCACCCCTCCACTTT
TRBV7-7	NA	TRBJ2-2	TRBD2	CASSSSSGGGTGELFF	TGTGCCAGCAGCTCCTCTAGCGGGGGAGGCACCGGGGAGCTGTTTTTT
TRBV3-1/TRBV3-2	NA	TRBJ2-1	NA	CASSQGRQGYYNEQFF	TGTGCCAGCAGCCAAGGCCGGCAGGGTTACTACAATGAGCAGTTCTTC
TRBV15	NA	TRBJ2-7	TRBD2	CATSRDLAGSYEQYF	TGTGCCACCAGCAGAGATCTAGCGGGGAGTTACGAGCAGTACTTC
TRBV5-1	NA	TRBJ2-7	NA	CASSLSQSSYEQYF	TGCGCCAGCAGCTTGTCACAGAGCTCCTACGAGCAGTACTTC
TRBV9	NA	TRBJ1-3	NA	CASSAYNKISGNTIYF	TGTGCCAGCAGCGCGTACAATAAGATCTCTGGAAACACCATATATTTT
TRBV6-5	NA	TRBJ1-1	TRBD1	CASKEGQGADTEAFF	TGTGCCAGCAAAGAAGGGCAGGGGGCGGACACTGAAGCTTTCTTT
TRBV6-5	once	TRBJ1-2	TRBD1	CASSSTGSYGYTF	TGTGCCAGCAGTTCGACAGGGAGCTATGGCTACACCTTC
TRBV27	once	TRBJ2-7	TRBD1	CASSLWDRGYEQYF	TGTGCCAGCAGTTTATGGGACAGGGGTTACGAGCAGTACTTC
TRBV9	NA	TRBJ1-1	TRBD1	CASSTGGITEAFF	TGTGCCAGCTCAACAGGGGGCATCACTGAAGCTTTCTTT
TRBV28	NA	TRBJ2-7	TRBD2	CASILTGRSYEQYF	TGTGCCAGCATATTAACCGGGAGGTCCTACGAGCAGTACTTC
TRBV10-3	once	TRBJ1-3	NA	CAINPTGSGNTIYF	TGTGCCATCAATCCAACAGGTTCTGGAAACACCATATATTTT
TRBV27	many	TRBJ1-1	TRBD1	CASSLMGQGNTEAFF	TGTGCCAGCAGTTTAATGGGACAGGGGAACACTGAAGCTTTCTTT
TRBV7-8	NA	TRBJ2-1	TRBD2	CASSSRGSGGIYNEQFF	TGTGCCAGCAGCTCCCGTGGTAGCGGGGGGATATACAATGAGCAGTTCTTC
TRBV7-8	NA	TRBJ2-7	NA	CASSLVRGVPYEQYF	TGTGCCAGCAGCTTAGTACGCGGGGTTCCCTACGAGCAGTACTTC
TRBV9	NA	TRBJ2-2	TRBD1	CASSPRTGSGELFF	TGTGCCAGCAGCCCCAGGACAGGGTCCGGGGAGCTGTTTTTT
TRBV27	few	TRBJ2-7	NA	CASSSPGRNSYEQYF	TGTGCCAGCAGTTCCCCAGGGAGGAACTCCTACGAGCAGTACTTC
TRBV4-2	NA	TRBJ1-5	NA	CASSQGGGIGGQPQHF	TGTGCCAGCAGCCAAGGGGGCGGGATCGGGGGTCAGCCCCAGCATTTT
TRBV4-2	few	TRBJ2-3	NA	CASSQGKFGTPPPDTQYF	TGTGCCAGCAGCCAAGGCAAATTTGGGACTCCTCCCCCCGATACGCAGTATTTT
TRBV29-1	once	TRBJ1-1	TRBD1	CSVEGLKTGGEAFF	TGCAGCGTTGAAGGGCTCAAGACAGGGGGTGAAGCTTTCTTT
TRBV4-1	NA	TRBJ1-1	NA	CASSQGVTGYAEAFF	TGCGCCAGCAGCCAAGGGGTAACGGGGTATGCTGAAGCTTTCTTT
TRBV4-1	NA	TRBJ1-1	NA	CASTLSWGVSNTEAFF	TGCGCCAGCACCCTGAGTTGGGGAGTTTCTAACACTGAAGCTTTCTTT
TRBV28	NA	TRBJ1-3	TRBD1	CASSPGGRNTIYF	TGTGCCAGCAGCCCAGGGGGTAGAAACACCATATATTTT
TRBV5-6	NA	TRBJ2-2	NA	CASSFVRGSGNTGELFF	TGTGCCAGCAGCTTCGTCAGGGGCTCAGGTAACACCGGGGAGCTGTTTTTT
TRBV3-1/TRBV3-2	NA	TRBJ1-4	NA	CASSPLGVSGWNEKLFF	TGTGCCAGCAGCCCCCTAGGGGTGTCTGGCTGGAATGAAAAACTGTTTTTT
TRBV9	NA	TRBJ2-2	NA	CASSVGQGRTGELFF	TGTGCCAGCAGCGTAGGGCAGGGGCGGACCGGGGAGCTGTTTTTT